This TCR beta chain was observed in a study of cytomegalovirus exposure and HLA in healthy donors listed by TCRdb under 2017. Regarding the research as a whole: According to a later analysis, the 110 or so validation repertoires were produced on the same platform as the roughly 700 repertoires of the first cohort. The study was designed to test whether signatures of past pathogen exposure could be identified by cataloging public T cell receptors. In addition to the first cohort of 666 subjects, a separate validation cohort of approximately 130 different subjects was used. High-throughput TCR immunosequencing, statistical association of individual TCRs with disease status, and machine learning were combined to predict cytomegalovirus infection status. The investigation overall reported the following: In vitro tests confirmed that a few of the cytomegalovirus-associated TCR beta chains recognize cytomegalovirus antigens. Cytomegalovirus status was reported to be diagnosed by the classifier with high specificity and sensitivity in both the original and validation cohorts. The study gave a list of some 150 TCR beta chains associated with cytomegalovirus. Most TCR sequences were seen in very few donors, while some public TCRs were found in many individuals. A later analysis had no HLA typing for the validation cohort, so co-occurrence there was scored across all 110 or so repertoires. Subsequent analysis determined that TCRs grouped into clusters in the first cohort also showed a tendency toward co-occurrence across the 90 to 150 validation repertoires, and approximately 94% of cluster scores exceeded 0. The authors suggested that the approach could potentially be extended to other disease states and immunological phenotypes.

The V and J ends are trimmed by 5 bases and 5 bases, leaving 21 bases between them. CDR1 and CDR2 (MNHEY, SMNVEV) derive from the germline V gene (reference sequence). Including the terminal cysteine and phenylalanine, the CDR3 comprises 16 residues. The only DNA kept is the CDR3, 48 bases in frame from the first base. As to this clone: It lacks a known antigen. Base quality data are lacking; no much larger clone is found one base away.

Separate from the approximately 700-subject first cohort, the validation cohort of roughly 120 subjects was the group to which the donors belonged. The library was prepared using the immunoSEQ multiplex PCR assay. Per the original workflow: To diagnose cytomegalovirus status from the catalog of TCR beta chain sequences, a statistical classification framework was built. Here the immuneACCESS table is served through TCRdb, limited to in-frame sequences with V and J called. Missing clones are a known gap in these copies; in checked studies unresolved V genes cover under half, and the rest lacks a known reason. V, J and clone size are taken as reported in that table, and D and trimming were inferred from the DNA itself. This sample lists about 330,000 clones; about 85% were detected once. The biggest ten clones account for approximately 1% of the sample.

The sequence was collected from a woman aged 25 to 39 in good health and CMV-seropositive. Source material: PBMCs. The chain is encoded by TRBV27 joined to TRBJ1-2, and perhaps TRBD1 as D gene, on 5 matching bases. The DNA sequence is given as TGTGCCAGCAGTCCTTTCAACATACGGGAGGGGTATGGCTACACCTTC. This translates into CASSPFNIREGYGYTF.